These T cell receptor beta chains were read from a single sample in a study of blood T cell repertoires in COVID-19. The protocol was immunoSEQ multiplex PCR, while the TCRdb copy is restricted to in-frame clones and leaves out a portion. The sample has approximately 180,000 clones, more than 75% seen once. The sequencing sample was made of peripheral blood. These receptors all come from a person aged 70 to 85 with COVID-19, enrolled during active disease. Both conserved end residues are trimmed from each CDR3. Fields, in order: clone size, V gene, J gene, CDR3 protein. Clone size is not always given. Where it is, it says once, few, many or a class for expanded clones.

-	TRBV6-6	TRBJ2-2	ASKGQGNTGELF
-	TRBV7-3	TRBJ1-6	ASSLTGTGRNSPLH
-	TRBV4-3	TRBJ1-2	ASSQDVRSNYGYT
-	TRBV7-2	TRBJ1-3	ASTPTGASGNTIY
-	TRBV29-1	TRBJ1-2	SVALGTLAGGYT
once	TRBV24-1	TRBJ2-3	ATSDPGTEGGIYTQY
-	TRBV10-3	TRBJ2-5	AISTTQGYQETQY
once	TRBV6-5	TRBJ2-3	ASWREGFTDTQY
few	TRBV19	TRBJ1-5	ASSIQSSNQPQH
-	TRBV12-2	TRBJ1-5	ASRSHRGHSNQPQH
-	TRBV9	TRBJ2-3	ASSEPLPSTDTQY
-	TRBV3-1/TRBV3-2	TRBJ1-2	ASSQSQGGYT
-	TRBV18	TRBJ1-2	ASSPSEAGPFYGYT
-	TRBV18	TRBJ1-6	ASSPGTANNSPLH
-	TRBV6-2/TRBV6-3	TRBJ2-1	ASSYWAKGENEQF
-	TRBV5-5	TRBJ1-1	ASSGRGALSPEAF
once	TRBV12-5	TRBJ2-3	ASGASGAGDTQY
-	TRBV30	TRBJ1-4	AWNAGTGGVANEKLF
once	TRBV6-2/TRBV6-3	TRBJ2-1	ASSTGPSVPNEQF
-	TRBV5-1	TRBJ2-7	ASSYTQGYSYEQY
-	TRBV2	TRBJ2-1	ASRRTSGIINEQF
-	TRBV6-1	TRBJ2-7	ASSEVQYEQY
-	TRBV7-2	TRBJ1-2	ASSARTGGYT
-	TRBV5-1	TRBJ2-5	ASSSRTSGGALRETQY
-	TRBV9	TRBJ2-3	ASSVDPRDKTSTDTQY
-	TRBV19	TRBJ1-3	ASSTRQGSSGNTIY
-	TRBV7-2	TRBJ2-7	ASTSRSFTGEQY
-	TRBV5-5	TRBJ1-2	ASSLGGANYGYT
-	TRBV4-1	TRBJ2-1	ASSQTRGEYNEQF
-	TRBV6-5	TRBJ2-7	ASSYSRTGGYEQY
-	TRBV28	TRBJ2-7	ASSLLGTGSYEQY
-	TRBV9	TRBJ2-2	ASSPRTSGNTGELF
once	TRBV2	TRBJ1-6	ASSLDSFNSPLH
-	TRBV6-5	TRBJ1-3	ASRHRDYSGNTIY
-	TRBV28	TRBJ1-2	ASSSVDRTSNYGYT
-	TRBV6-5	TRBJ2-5	ASSLPQETQY
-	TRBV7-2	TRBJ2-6	ASSLEAAGASGANVLT
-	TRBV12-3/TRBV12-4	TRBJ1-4	ASSGSGGKLF
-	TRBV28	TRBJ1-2	ASSFRVHGGGYT
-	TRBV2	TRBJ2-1	ASSTGTSGSRGSNEQF
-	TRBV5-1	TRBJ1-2	ASSWRQEPLNYGYT
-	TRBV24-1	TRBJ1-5	ATSETGTQPQH
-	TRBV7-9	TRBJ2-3	ASSLVGTVGDTQY